The 13 T cell receptor beta chains reported below all come from one sample, sequenced in a study of blood T cell repertoires in COVID-19 (dated by TCRdb to the early 2020s). Preparation of the library involved the immunoSEQ multiplex PCR assay. The source is immuneACCESS, and TCRdb retained only in-frame sequences with V and J called. Part of the clones is not carried over; for the studies checked, unresolved V genes explain less than half of this, and the remainder is unexplained. In all, the sample holds fewer than 200,000 clones, and more than 70% of those were seen once. Less than 9% of the sample belongs to the ten largest clones. Material: peripheral blood. All receptors derive from a woman aged 55 to 70 with acute or convalescent COVID-19.

The chain links TRBV6-6 to TRBJ2-2; no clear D gene. Trimming cost V 0 bases and J 3 bases, with 8 bases left between them. The germline CDR1 and CDR2 sequences are MNHNY and SVGAGI (reference sequence). The CDR3 has 15 amino acids. CDR3 protein: CASSYSSGYTGELFF. The DNA of the CDR3 is TGTGCCAGCAGTTACTCGTCAGGATACACCGGGGAGCTGTTTTTT.

The J gene is TRBJ1-1, the V gene TRBV19; maybe TRBD1 (6 bases). The CDR3 extends over 15 amino acids. Germline lookup yields CDR1 LNHDA and CDR2 SQIVND (reference sequence). V shed 3 bases and J shed 1 base, with 12 bases lying between them. CDR3 loop: CASSISGGPNTEAFF. CDR3 DNA sequence: TGTGCCAGTAGTATCTCCGGGGGGCCGAACACTGAAGCTTTCTTT.

The DNA for the CDR3 is TGTGCCAGTACTCAAGACAGGGACTCTGGCTACACCTTC. This sequence encodes CASTQDRDSGYTF. This chain joins TRBV19 and TRBJ1-2; 7 bases agree with TRBD1. Germline CDR1 reads LNHDA; CDR2 reads SQIVND (reference sequence). Unmatched junction bases numbered 9, after V lost 7 bases and J lost 7 bases. This CDR3 has 13 amino acids.

The chain recombines TRBV18 with TRBJ2-7, with D possibly TRBD2 on 5 matching bases. The CDR3 spans 13 residues. Trimming took 2 bases from V and 6 from J, leaving 11 bases between them. CDR1 and CDR2 from the germline V gene are KGHSH and LQKENI. As DNA, the CDR3 is TGTGCCAGCTCACCAAAGGAGGTAGGCGAGCAGTACGTC. It translates to CASSPKEVGEQYV.

V is TRBV6-2 or TRBV6-3 and J is TRBJ1-6; the D gene is possibly TRBD1 (5 bases). Germline V gene data show CDR1 as MNHEY and CDR2 as SVGEGT. Trimming removed 2 bases at V and 4 bases at J, with 6 bases between. The CDR3 extends over 14 amino acids. The chain's CDR3 is CASSYQGYNSPLHF. The CDR3 bases are TGTGCCAGCAGTTACCAGGGTTATAATTCACCCCTCCACTTT.

This clone occurred a few times. The chain uses TRBV7-6 and TRBJ2-1; D may be TRBD1 (6 bases). The V end was cut by 1 base, the J end by 0 bases, with 7 bases between. CDR3 size: 15 residues. Germline loops: CDR1 SGHVS, CDR2 FNYEAQ. CDR3 sequence reads: CASSLETGSYNEQFF. The CDR3, as DNA: TGTGCCAGCAGCTTAGAGACAGGCTCCTACAATGAGCAGTTCTTC. The full variable domain, completed using reference TRBV7-6 and TRBJ2-1, is GAGVSQSPRYKVTKRGQDVALRCDPISGHVSLYWYRQALGQGPEFLTYFNYEAQQDKSGLPNDRFSAERPEGSISTLTIQRTEQRDSAMYRCASSLETGSYNEQFFGPGTRLTVL.

This clone was counted a few times. The chain uses TRBV5-1 and TRBJ1-1, with 10 bases lining up with TRBD1. CDR1 and CDR2 (germline): SGHRS, YFSETQ. Trimming cost V 4 bases and J 10 bases; bases outside gene matches: 10. The CDR3 covers 14 residues. In nucleotides, the CDR3 is TGCGCCAGCAGCCTAGGACAGGGGGGCGTGGGAGCTTTCTTT. Its translation is CASSLGQGGVGAFF.

This clone was picked up a small number of times. The chain uses TRBV5-4 and TRBJ1-6; D gene ambiguous. The CDR3 loop spans 14 amino acids. With 0 bases removed from V and 7 bases from J, the gap between germline ends came to 8 bases. Germline CDR1 SGHNT, CDR2 YYREEE (reference sequence). The CDR3, as DNA: TGTGCCAGCAGCTTGGACAGTCTAAATTCACCCCTCCACTTT. It codes for CASSLDSLNSPLHF.

This clone was seen a single time. V and J are TRBV20-1 and TRBJ2-3, with 10 bases lining up with TRBD2. The CDR3 spans 17 residues. In germline, CDR1 is DFQATT, CDR2 SNEGSKA (reference sequence). After removal of 3 bases from V and 4 bases from J, the junction contained 13 bases not matched to a gene. The CDR3 nucleotides read TGCAGTGCTAGTCAGCTGTCCAGCGGGAGGGCCGCAGATACGCAGTATTTT. It codes for CSASQLSSGRAADTQYF.

The rearrangement links TRBV6-1 to TRBJ1-4; 9 positions agree with TRBD1. The CDR3 length is 15 residues. V trimming: 2 bases; J trimming: 15 bases; junction bases outside the gene matches: 13. Germline CDR1 and CDR2: MNHNS and SASEGT. CDR3 loop: CASSERRTGVAKLFF. The CDR3 DNA is TGTGCCAGCAGTGAACGCCGGACAGGGGTCGCTAAATTGTTTTTT.

This chain uses TRBV7-9 with TRBJ2-1; the match to TRBD2 covers 14 bases. CDR1 is SEHNR, CDR2 FQNEAQ, per germline (reference sequence). The CDR3 loop spans 16 amino acids. The junction had 6 bases not matched to a gene; V was cut back by 5 bases and J by 6 bases. CDR3 sequence (DNA): TGTGCCAGCAGCATATGGACTAGCGGGAGGATCAATGAGCAGTTCTTC. Translation gives CASSIWTSGRINEQFF.

The V call is TRBV3-1 (or the pseudogene TRBV3-2), the J call TRBJ1-3, with unresolved D. The CDR3 has 15 residues. Germline CDR1 is LGHDT and CDR2 is YNNKEL (reference sequence). Trimming pared 4 bases from V and 0 bases from J, leaving 10 bases between. The CDR3 here is CASSPPVVSGNTIYF. DNA for the CDR3: TGTGCCAGCAGCCCCCCCGTTGTCTCTGGAAACACCATATATTTT.

The rearrangement links TRBV5-1 to TRBJ2-3, with 7 nucleotides matching TRBD2. Germline V gene data show CDR1 as SGHRS and CDR2 as YFSETQ. Germline trimming cut 9 bases from V and 2 bases from J; bases unmatched to any gene: 12. There are 15 residues in the CDR3. The CDR3 coding sequence is TGCGCCACCCGGGGGGAGCGAGGGTCCACAGATACGCAGTATTTT. Its protein is CATRGERGSTDTQYF.